The T cell receptor (beta chain) under discussion was sequenced for a study of shared clonotypes between healthy human individuals. Naive CD8 cells were CD45RO-negative, positively selected for CCR7, excluding terminally differentiated effector memory CD45RA+ cells. Profiling relied on immunoSEQ multiplex PCR, and the TCRdb table lists in-frame clones only, not all of them. The table lists about 1,800,000 clones, approximately 95% of them singletons. The specimen sequenced was naive CD8+ T cells sorted from blood. This TCR was recovered from a man aged 18 to 35 in good health.

This CDR3 is CASSLFGGSNQPQHF. In DNA form, the CDR3 reads TGTGCCAGCAGTTTATTCGGGGGTAGCAATCAGCCCCAGCATTTT. The rearrangement joins TRBV28 to TRBJ1-5, with D possibly being TRBD1 (5 bases). The CDR3 length is 15 residues. Germline loops: CDR1 MDHEN, CDR2 SYDVKM. V lost 1 base, J lost 0 bases, and 7 bases lay in between.